This T cell receptor beta chain was recorded in a study of blood T cell repertoires in COVID-19. This clone was seen a few times. V was clipped by 3 bases and J by 4 bases; unmatched bases: 12. Germline assignment: CDR1 MDHEN and CDR2 SYDVKM. The CDR3 totals 17 residues. Measured with immunoSEQ multiplex PCR; TCRdb has only the in-frame clones, and not every one. There are 200,000 to 300,000 clones in the sample; about 89% occur only once, and approximately 9.5% lies in the top ten. This TCR came from a man aged 35 to 55 who had recovered from COVID-19. Source material: PBMCs or T cells enriched from blood (not recorded which). This chain uses TRBV28 with TRBJ2-5, with 9 nucleotides matching TRBD1. DNA for the CDR3: TGTGCCAGCAGTTTCGATTTGGGGACAGGGATTGGAGAGACCCAGTACTTC. It translates to CASSFDLGTGIGETQYF.